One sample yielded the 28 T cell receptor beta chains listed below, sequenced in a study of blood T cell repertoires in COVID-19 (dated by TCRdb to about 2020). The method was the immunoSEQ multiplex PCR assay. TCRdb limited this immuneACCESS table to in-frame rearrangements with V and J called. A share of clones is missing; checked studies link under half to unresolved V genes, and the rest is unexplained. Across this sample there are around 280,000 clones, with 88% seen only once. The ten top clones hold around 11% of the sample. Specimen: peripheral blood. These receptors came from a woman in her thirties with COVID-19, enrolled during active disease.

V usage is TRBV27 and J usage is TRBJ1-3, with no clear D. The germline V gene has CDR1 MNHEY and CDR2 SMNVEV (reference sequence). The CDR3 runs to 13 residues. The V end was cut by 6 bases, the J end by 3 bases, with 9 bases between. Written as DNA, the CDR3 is TGTGCCAGCAGCCGGGGAAATGGAAACACCATATATTTT. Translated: CASSRGNGNTIYF.

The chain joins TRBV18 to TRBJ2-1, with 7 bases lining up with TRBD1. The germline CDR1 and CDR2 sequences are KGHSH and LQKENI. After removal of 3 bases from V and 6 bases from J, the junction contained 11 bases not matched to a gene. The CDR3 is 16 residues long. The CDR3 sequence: CASSPGPGQGVNEQFF. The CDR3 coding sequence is TGTGCCAGCTCACCCGGACCGGGCCAGGGGGTCAATGAGCAGTTCTTC.

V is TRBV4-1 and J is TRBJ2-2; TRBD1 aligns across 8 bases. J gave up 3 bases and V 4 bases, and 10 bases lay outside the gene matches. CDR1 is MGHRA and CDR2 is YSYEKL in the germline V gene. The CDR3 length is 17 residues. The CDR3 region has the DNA TGCGCCAGCAGCCCAGACTCCAGGGGGCCGCACACCGGGGAGCTGTTTTTT. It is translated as CASSPDSRGPHTGELFF.

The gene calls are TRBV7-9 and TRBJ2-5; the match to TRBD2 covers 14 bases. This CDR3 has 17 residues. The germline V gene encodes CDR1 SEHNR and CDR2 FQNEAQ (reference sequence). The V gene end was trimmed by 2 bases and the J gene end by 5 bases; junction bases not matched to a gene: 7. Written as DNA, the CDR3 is TGTGCCAGCAGCTTACCGACTAGCGGGAGGGTTCGGGAGACCCAGTACTTC. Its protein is CASSLPTSGRVRETQYF.

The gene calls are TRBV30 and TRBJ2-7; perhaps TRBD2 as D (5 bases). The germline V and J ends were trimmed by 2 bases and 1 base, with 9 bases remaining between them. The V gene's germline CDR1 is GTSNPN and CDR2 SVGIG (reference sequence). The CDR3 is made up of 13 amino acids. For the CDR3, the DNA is TGTGCCTGGAGTCGGACTCTTTCCTACGAGCAGTACTTC. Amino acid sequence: CAWSRTLSYEQYF.

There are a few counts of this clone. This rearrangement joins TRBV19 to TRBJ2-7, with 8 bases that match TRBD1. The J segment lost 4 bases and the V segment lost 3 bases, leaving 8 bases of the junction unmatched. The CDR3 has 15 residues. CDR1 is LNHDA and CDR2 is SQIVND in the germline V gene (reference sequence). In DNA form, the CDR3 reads TGTGCCAGTAGTATTGGTGGGGGACAGGCATACGAGCAGTACTTC. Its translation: CASSIGGGQAYEQYF.

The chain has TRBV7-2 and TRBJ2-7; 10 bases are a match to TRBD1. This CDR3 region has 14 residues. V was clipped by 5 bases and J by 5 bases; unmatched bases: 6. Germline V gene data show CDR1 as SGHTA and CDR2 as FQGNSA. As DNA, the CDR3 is TGTGCCAGCAGCCCATCCGGGACAGGGGACGAGCAGTACTTC. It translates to CASSPSGTGDEQYF.

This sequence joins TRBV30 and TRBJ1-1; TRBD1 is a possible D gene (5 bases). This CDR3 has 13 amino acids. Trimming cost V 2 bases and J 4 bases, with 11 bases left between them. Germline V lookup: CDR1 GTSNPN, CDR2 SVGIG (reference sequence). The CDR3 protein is CAWSQGLGTEAFF. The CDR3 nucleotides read TGTGCCTGGAGTCAGGGCCTGGGCACTGAAGCTTTCTTT.

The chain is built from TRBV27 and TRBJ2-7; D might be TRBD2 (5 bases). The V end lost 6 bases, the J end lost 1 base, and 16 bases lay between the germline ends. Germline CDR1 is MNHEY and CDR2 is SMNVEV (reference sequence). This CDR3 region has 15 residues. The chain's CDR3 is CASSRDPRRSYEQYF. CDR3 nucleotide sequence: TGTGCCAGCAGCCGAGACCCCCGGAGGTCCTACGAGCAGTACTTC.

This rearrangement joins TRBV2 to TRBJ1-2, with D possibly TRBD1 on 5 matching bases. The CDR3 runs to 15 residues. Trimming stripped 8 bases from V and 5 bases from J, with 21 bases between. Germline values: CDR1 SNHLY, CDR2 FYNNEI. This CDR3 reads CASGYTRGQGYGYTF. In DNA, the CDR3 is TGTGCCAGCGGGTACACCCGTGGACAAGGGTATGGCTACACCTTC.

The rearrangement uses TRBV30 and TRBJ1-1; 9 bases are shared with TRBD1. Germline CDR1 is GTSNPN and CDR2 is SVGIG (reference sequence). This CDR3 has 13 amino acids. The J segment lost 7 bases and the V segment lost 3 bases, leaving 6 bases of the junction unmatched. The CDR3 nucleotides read TGTGCCTGGAGGGGACAGGGCTTCGTTGAAGCTTTCTTT. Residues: CAWRGQGFVEAFF.

CDR3 sequence (DNA): TGTGCCAGCAGTGACGGCAGGGTAGGCGGCTACACCTTC. Translated: CASSDGRVGGYTF. The chain has TRBV6-4 and TRBJ1-2; a weak D match, TRBD1 (5 bases). This CDR3 contains 13 residues. Germline CDR1 MRHNA, CDR2 SNTAGT. Trimming took 2 bases from V and 8 from J, leaving 12 bases between them.

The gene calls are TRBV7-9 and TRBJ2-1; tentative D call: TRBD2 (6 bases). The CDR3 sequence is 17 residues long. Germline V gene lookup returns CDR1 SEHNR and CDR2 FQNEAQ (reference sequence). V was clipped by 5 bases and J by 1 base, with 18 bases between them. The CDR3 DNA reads TGTGCCAGCAGCCAGGAGGGTGGGGACTGGTCCTACAATGAGCAGTTCTTC. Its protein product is CASSQEGGDWSYNEQFF.

CDR3 residues: CASSLGGGVGNTIYF. In DNA form, the CDR3 reads TGTGCCAGCAGCTTAGGAGGAGGGGTCGGAAACACCATATATTTT. The chain carries TRBV7-2 and TRBJ1-3; maybe TRBD1 (5 bases). The germline CDR1 and CDR2 sequences are SGHTA and FQGNSA. This CDR3 has 15 residues. Deletions cut 1 base from V and 4 bases from J, with 11 bases between.

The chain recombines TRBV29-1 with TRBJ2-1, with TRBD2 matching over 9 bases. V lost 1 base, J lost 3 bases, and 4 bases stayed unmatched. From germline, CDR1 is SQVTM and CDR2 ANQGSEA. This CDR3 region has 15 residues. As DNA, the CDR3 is TGCAGCGTTGAAGGGCTAGCGGGAAGCTACAATGAGCAGTTCTTC. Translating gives CSVEGLAGSYNEQFF.

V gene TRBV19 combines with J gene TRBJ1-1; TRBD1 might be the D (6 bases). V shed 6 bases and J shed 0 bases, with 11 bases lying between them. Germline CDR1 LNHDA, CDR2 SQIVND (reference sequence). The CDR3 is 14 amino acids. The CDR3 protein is CASSPRTVNTEAFF. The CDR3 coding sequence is TGTGCCAGTAGCCCCCGGACAGTGAACACTGAAGCTTTCTTT.

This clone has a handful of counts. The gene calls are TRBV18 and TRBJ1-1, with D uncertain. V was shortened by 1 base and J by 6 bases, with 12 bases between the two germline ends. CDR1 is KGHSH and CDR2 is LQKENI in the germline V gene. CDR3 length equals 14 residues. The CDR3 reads CASSPLPGLAEAFF. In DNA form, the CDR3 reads TGTGCCAGCTCACCACTTCCGGGTCTCGCTGAAGCTTTCTTT.

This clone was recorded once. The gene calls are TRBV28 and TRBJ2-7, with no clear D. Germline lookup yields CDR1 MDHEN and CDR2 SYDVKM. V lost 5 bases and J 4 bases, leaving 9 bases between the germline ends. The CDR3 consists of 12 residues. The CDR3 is CASSEANYEQYF. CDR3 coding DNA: TGTGCCAGCAGTGAGGCCAATTACGAGCAGTACTTC.

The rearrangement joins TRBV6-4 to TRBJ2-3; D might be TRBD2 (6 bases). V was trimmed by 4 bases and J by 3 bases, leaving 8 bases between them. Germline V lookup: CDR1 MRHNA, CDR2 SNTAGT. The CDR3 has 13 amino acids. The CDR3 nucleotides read TGTGCCAGCAGTGGACTAGAAACAGATACGCAGTATTTT. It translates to CASSGLETDTQYF.

As DNA, the CDR3 is TGTGCCACCAGCAGAGGAGCGGGGGGGGCCTATAATTCACCCCTCCACTTT. Residues: CATSRGAGGAYNSPLHF. This rearrangement joins TRBV15 to TRBJ1-6; D might be TRBD1 (5 bases). V dropped 1 base and J dropped 2 bases, with 12 bases sitting between them. The CDR3 runs to 17 residues. From germline, CDR1 is LNHNV and CDR2 YYDKDF (reference sequence).

The CDR3 loop is CASSAGHENSPLHF. The DNA of the CDR3 is TGTGCCAGCAGCGCAGGACACGAAAATTCACCCCTCCACTTT. V usage is TRBV9 and J usage is TRBJ1-6; the D gene is possibly TRBD1 (5 bases). V was clipped by 3 bases and J by 7 bases, with 11 bases between them. From germline, CDR1 is SGDLS and CDR2 YYNGEE. The CDR3 length is 14 residues.

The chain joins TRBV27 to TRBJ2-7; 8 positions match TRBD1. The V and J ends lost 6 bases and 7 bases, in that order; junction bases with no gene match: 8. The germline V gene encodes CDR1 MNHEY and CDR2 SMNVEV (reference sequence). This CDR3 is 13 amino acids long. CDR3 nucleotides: TGTGCCAGCAGCCCGCAGGGGGCATGGGAGCAGTACTTC. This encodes CASSPQGAWEQYF.

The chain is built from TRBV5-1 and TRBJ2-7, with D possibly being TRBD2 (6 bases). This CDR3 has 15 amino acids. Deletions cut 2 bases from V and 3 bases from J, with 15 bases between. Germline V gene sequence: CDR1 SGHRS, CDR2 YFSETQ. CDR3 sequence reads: CASSFSARDDYEQYF. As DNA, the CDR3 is TGCGCCAGCAGCTTTTCCGCGCGGGATGACTACGAGCAGTACTTC.

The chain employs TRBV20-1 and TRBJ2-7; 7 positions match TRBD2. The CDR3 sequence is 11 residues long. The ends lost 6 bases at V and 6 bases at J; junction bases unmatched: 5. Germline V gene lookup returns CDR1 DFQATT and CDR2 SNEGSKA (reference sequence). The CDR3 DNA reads TGCAGTGCCCGTGGGACTATCGAGCAGTACTTC. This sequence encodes CSARGTIEQYF.

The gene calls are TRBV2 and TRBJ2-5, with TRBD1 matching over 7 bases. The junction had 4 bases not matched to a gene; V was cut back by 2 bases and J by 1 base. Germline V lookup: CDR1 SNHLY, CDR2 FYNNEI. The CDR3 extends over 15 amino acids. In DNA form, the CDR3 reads TGTGCCAGCAGTGAAATGGGACAGCCCCAAGAGACCCAGTACTTC. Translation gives CASSEMGQPQETQYF.

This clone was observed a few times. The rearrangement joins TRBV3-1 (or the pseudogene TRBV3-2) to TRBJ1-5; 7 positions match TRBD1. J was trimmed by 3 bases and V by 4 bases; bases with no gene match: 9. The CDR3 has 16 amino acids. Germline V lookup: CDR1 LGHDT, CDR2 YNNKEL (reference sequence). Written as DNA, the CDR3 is TGTGCCAGCAGCCTTAAGACAGGGAGATCCAATCAGCCCCAGCATTTT. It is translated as CASSLKTGRSNQPQHF.

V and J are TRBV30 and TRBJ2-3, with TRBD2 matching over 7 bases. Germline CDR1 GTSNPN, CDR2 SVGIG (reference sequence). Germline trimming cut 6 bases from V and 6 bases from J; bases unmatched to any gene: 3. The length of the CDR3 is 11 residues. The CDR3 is CACREGDTQYF. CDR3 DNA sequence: TGTGCCTGTAGGGAGGGGGATACGCAGTATTTT.

For the CDR3, the DNA is TGTGCCAGCAGTTACCCGGGACTCCCTGATACGCAGTATTTT. Translating it yields CASSYPGLPDTQYF. V is TRBV6-5 and J is TRBJ2-3; D is possibly TRBD2 (6 bases). Germline V lookup: CDR1 MNHEY, CDR2 SVGAGI. Trimming removed 2 bases at V and 6 bases at J, with 12 bases between. The CDR3 length is 14 residues.